This T cell receptor beta chain was sequenced for a study of blood T cells in healthy people across ages. A second PCR, run for roughly 7 to 12 cycles, used a sample-barcoded 5' primer plus a J-beta primer mix. One entry per CDR3 protein, called by TCRdb with MiXCR from the 5' RACE reads. Altogether approximately 1,000,000 distinct CDR3 sequences are present, around two fifths being singletons, with the ten largest covering around 12%. This CDR3 has 15 amino acids. V dropped 6 bases and J dropped 0 bases, with 12 bases sitting between them. Per germline, CDR1 MNHEY and CDR2 SVGAGI. The receptor's source is a young man in good health. Sequences were obtained from blood. The rearrangement joins TRBV6-5 to TRBJ2-1; D uncertain. The CDR3 DNA sequence: TGTGCCAGCAGCTCCGACTGGAGCTCCTACAATGAGCAGTTCTTC. Its protein product is CASSSDWSSYNEQFF.